The 30 T cell receptor beta chains in this list originate from one sample, sequenced in a study of T-cell memory formation after mild COVID-19. Via MiXCR, TCRdb re-called the 5' RACE reads, giving one row per CDR3 protein. Of over 300,000 distinct CDR3 sequences listed, 20% to 25% were seen once; the top ten hold around 23%. Material for sequencing was PBMCs or a T cell subset sorted from them (not recorded which). Every receptor here comes from a man younger than 35 who had mild COVID-19 (a few samples of this study predate the infection). Cell type and time point are not known.

This clonotype was detected many times. This chain connects TRBV5-1 to TRBJ2-7; D tentatively fits TRBD1 or TRBD2 (5 bases each). Germline-derived CDR1 and CDR2 are SGHRS and YFSETQ. This CDR3 spans 15 amino acids. Between the trimmed V and J ends, which lost 4 bases and 0 bases, there was a span of 14 bases. CDR3 residues: CASSQAGGFSYEQYF. The CDR3 DNA is TGCGCCAGCAGCCAGGCTGGGGGTTTCTCCTACGAGCAGTACTTC.

The V gene is TRBV6-2 or TRBV6-3, the J gene TRBJ2-1; tentatively, D is TRBD2 (5 bases). Trimming stripped 6 bases from V and 14 bases from J, with 17 bases between. This CDR3 spans 12 amino acids. Germline assignment: CDR1 MNHEY and CDR2 SVGEGT. DNA for the CDR3: TGTGCCAGCAGCCCTGGGGAGCCGATCAAGTTCTTC. This sequence encodes CASSPGEPIKFF.

This clonotype was detected only a few times. V gene TRBV20-1 combines with J gene TRBJ2-5; a possible D gene is TRBD2 (5 bases). Trimming took 5 bases from V and 0 from J, leaving 7 bases between them. Germline V gives CDR1 DFQATT, CDR2 SNEGSKA (reference sequence). The CDR3 extends over 12 amino acids. CDR3 in DNA: TGCAGTGCTGCCGGGAACCAAGAGACCCAGTACTTC. This translates into CSAAGNQETQYF.

This clonotype was counted many times. The chain has TRBV7-2 and TRBJ2-3, with D uncertain. This CDR3 is built from 12 residues. The germline V gene has CDR1 SGHTA and CDR2 FQGNSA. Trimming shortened V by 6 bases and J by 2 bases, and 6 bases separated the two germline ends. The CDR3 region is CASSQYTDTQYF. The CDR3 nucleotides are TGTGCCAGCAGTCAATACACAGATACGCAGTATTTT.

The chain carries TRBV5-6 and TRBJ1-2; D perhaps matches TRBD1 (6 bases). Between the trimmed V and J ends, which lost 3 bases and 4 bases, there was a span of 13 bases. This CDR3 spans 14 amino acids. Germline V gene sequence: CDR1 SGHDT, CDR2 YYEEEE. The CDR3 DNA reads as TGTGCCAGCAGCTCCGGACAGCGAGGCTATGGCTACACCTTC. It encodes CASSSGQRGYGYTF.

The rearrangement uses TRBV25-1 and TRBJ2-5, with a weak D call TRBD2 (6 bases). From germline, CDR1 is MGHDK and CDR2 SYGVNS. The germline V and J ends were trimmed by 1 base and 1 base, with 10 bases remaining between them. The CDR3 sequence is 15 residues long. CDR3 sequence reads: CASSEWRASQETQYF. DNA of the CDR3: TGTGCCAGCAGTGAATGGAGGGCTTCCCAAGAGACCCAGTACTTC.

The chain is built from TRBV5-5 and TRBJ1-5, with 10 bases identical to TRBD1. J was trimmed by 2 bases and V by 2 bases; bases with no gene match: 10. CDR1 SGHKS and CDR2 YYEKEE come from the germline V gene (reference sequence). The CDR3 is 18 amino acids. The CDR3 here is CASSFGDRGVPRNQPQHF. CDR3 sequence (DNA): TGTGCCAGCAGCTTTGGGGACAGGGGTGTACCTCGCAATCAGCCCCAGCATTTT.

The chain links TRBV12-3 or TRBV12-4 to TRBJ2-2; 8 bases fit TRBD1. V lost 3 bases to trimming and J lost 5 bases; unmatched junction nucleotides: 5. The CDR3 totals 15 residues. The CDR3 here is CASSFWTGRTGELFF. The CDR3 nucleotides are TGTGCCAGCAGTTTTTGGACAGGGAGAACCGGGGAGCTGTTTTTT.

The J gene is TRBJ2-1, the V gene TRBV30, with 10 bases fitting TRBD2. The CDR3 length is 13 residues. Looked up from germline, CDR1 is GTSNPN and CDR2 is SVGIG (reference sequence). This CDR3 is CAGSGGADNEQFF. For the CDR3, the DNA is TGTGCGGGGAGCGGGGGGGCAGACAATGAGCAGTTCTTC.

The CDR3 is CASSVGGRVGYTF. The CDR3 DNA reads as TGTGCCAGCAGTGTCGGTGGCAGGGTGGGCTACACCTTC. The chain links TRBV25-1 to TRBJ1-2, with D maybe TRBD1 (5 bases). Per the germline V gene, CDR1 is MGHDK and CDR2 is SYGVNS. V gave up 4 bases and J gave up 8 bases, with 14 bases separating them. The CDR3 has 13 amino acids.

The chain joins TRBV29-1 to TRBJ2-7, with D uncertain. V was shortened by 7 bases and J by 0 bases, with 10 bases between the two germline ends. Germline V gene lookup returns CDR1 SQVTM and CDR2 ANQGSEA. The CDR3 totals 12 residues. This chain's CDR3 is CSALGISYEQYF. The CDR3 region has the DNA TGCAGCGCCCTGGGGATCTCCTACGAGCAGTACTTC.

This clonotype was detected only a few times. The chain carries TRBV27 and TRBJ1-1, with D uncertain. The CDR3 consists of 11 residues. V lost 6 bases to trimming and J lost 7 bases, with 9 bases between them. Germline CDR1 and CDR2: MNHEY and SMNVEV (reference sequence). CDR3 coding DNA: TGTGCCAGCAGGGGGTCGGGTGAAGCTTTCTTT. Amino acid sequence: CASRGSGEAFF.

V is TRBV5-1 and J is TRBJ2-1; 8 bases align to TRBD1. The CDR3 contains 14 residues. The germline V gene encodes CDR1 SGHRS and CDR2 YFSETQ. J gave up 2 bases and V 5 bases, and 3 bases lay outside the gene matches. The CDR3 spells CASSGQGAYNEQFF. In nucleotides, the CDR3 is TGCGCCAGCAGTGGACAGGGAGCCTACAATGAGCAGTTCTTC.

This clonotype was seen a few times. The rearrangement links TRBV11-2 to TRBJ1-2; 9 bases align to TRBD1. CDR3 length: 14 residues. CDR1 and CDR2 (germline): SGHAT, FQNNGV. V lost 2 bases, J lost 4 bases, and 2 bases stayed unmatched. The CDR3 DNA sequence: TGTGCCAGCAGCTTATTGGGACAGGGCTATGGCTACACCTTC. It codes for CASSLLGQGYGYTF.

This sequence joins TRBV3-1 and TRBJ1-2; D remains ambiguous. Germline values: CDR1 LGHDT, CDR2 YNNKEL (reference sequence). Between the trimmed V and J ends, which lost 2 bases and 8 bases, there was a span of 12 bases. The CDR3 spans 13 residues. The chain's CDR3 is CASSQSVLGGYTF. CDR3 coding DNA: TGTGCCAGCAGCCAAAGCGTCCTAGGAGGCTACACCTTC.

The table lists this clonotype with many counts. The chain uses TRBV5-5 and TRBJ2-7; no reliable D call. V lost 3 bases and J 4 bases, leaving 14 bases between the germline ends. From germline, CDR1 is SGHKS and CDR2 YYEKEE (reference sequence). The CDR3 runs 14 residues. DNA for the CDR3: TGTGCCAGCAGCTCATCCGACTGGAGATACGAGCAGTACTTC. Amino acids: CASSSSDWRYEQYF.

V is TRBV12-3 or TRBV12-4 and J is TRBJ2-5; 8 bases are shared with TRBD1. With V trimmed by 6 bases and J by 5 bases, 11 bases remained unmatched. The CDR3 totals 15 residues. The CDR3 DNA is TGTGCCAGCAGCGGGACAGGTGGGGTCTGGGAGACCCAGTACTTC. It specifies CASSGTGGVWETQYF.

A few counts support this clonotype. The rearrangement uses TRBV30 and TRBJ1-1, with 8 nucleotides matching TRBD1. Trimming took 4 bases from V and 11 from J; bases not matched to a gene: 9. Germline CDR1 reads GTSNPN; CDR2 reads SVGIG (reference sequence). This CDR3 region has 12 residues. CDR3 protein: CAWTSTGARAFF. The CDR3 DNA follows: TGTGCCTGGACTTCGACAGGGGCACGGGCTTTCTTT.

The rearrangement links TRBV11-1 to TRBJ2-1; D call uncertain. The CDR3 is made up of 17 amino acids. V was clipped by 3 bases and J by 6 bases, with 21 bases between them. From germline, CDR1 is SGHAT and CDR2 FQDESV (reference sequence). This CDR3 reads CASSFSSFRTFGNEQFF. The CDR3 nucleotides are TGTGCCAGCAGCTTTTCCAGTTTCCGGACCTTTGGCAATGAGCAGTTCTTC.

This clonotype showed up just a few times. V usage is TRBV7-8 and J usage is TRBJ2-3; 9 positions match TRBD2. The CDR3 runs to 18 residues. With V trimmed by 1 base and J by 3 bases, 11 bases remained unmatched. Germline CDR1 is SGHVS and CDR2 is FQNEAQ. CDR3: CASSLVGGGAFRTDTQYF. As DNA, the CDR3 is TGTGCCAGCAGCTTAGTGGGCGGGGGGGCCTTCAGGACAGATACGCAGTATTTT. The variable domain in full, completed from reference TRBV7-8 and TRBJ2-3, reads GAGVSQSPRYKVAKRGQDVALRCDPISGHVSLFWYQQALGQGPEFLTYFQNEAQLDKSGLPSDRFFAERPEGSVSTLKIQRTQQEDSAVYLCASSLVGGGAFRTDTQYFGPGTRLTVL.

This chain links TRBV4-3 with TRBJ2-4, with TRBD1 identical over 9 bases. This CDR3 has 16 residues. J gave up 9 bases and V 1 base, and 10 bases lay outside the gene matches. Looked up from germline, CDR1 is LGHNA and CDR2 is YSLEER. CDR3 loop: CASSQATGTGMGIQYF. In nucleotides, the CDR3 is TGCGCCAGCAGCCAAGCGACTGGGACAGGGATGGGCATTCAGTACTTC.

The CDR3 spells CASSLFDRTNYGYTF. Written as DNA, the CDR3 is TGTGCCAGCAGCCTCTTTGACCGTACTAACTATGGCTACACCTTC. The chain links TRBV12-3 or TRBV12-4 to TRBJ1-2; no clear D gene. V shed 6 bases and J shed 0 bases, with 14 bases lying between them. The CDR3 consists of 15 residues.

The chain uses TRBV6-6 and TRBJ2-3, with a possible D match to TRBD1 (6 bases). Germline V gene data show CDR1 as MNHNY and CDR2 as SVGAGI (reference sequence). Between the trimmed V and J ends, which lost 6 bases and 4 bases, there was a span of 17 bases. This CDR3 spans 15 amino acids. This chain's CDR3 is CASSPPEGVPDTQYF. CDR3 coding DNA: TGTGCCAGCAGCCCCCCCGAGGGGGTGCCAGATACGCAGTATTTT.

This clonotype was recorded a few times. The V and J genes are TRBV13 and TRBJ1-5, with D possibly being TRBD1 (6 bases). Looked up from germline, CDR1 is PRHDT and CDR2 is FYEKMQ (reference sequence). Trimming stripped 0 bases from V and 3 bases from J, with 9 bases between. This CDR3 spans 15 amino acids. The CDR3, as DNA: TGTGCCAGCAGCTTAGGGGACAGAGACAATCAGCCCCAGCATTTT. Translated: CASSLGDRDNQPQHF.

This clonotype was detected a few times. The J gene is TRBJ1-3, the V gene TRBV5-1; unclear D gene. Germline V lookup: CDR1 SGHRS, CDR2 YFSETQ. This CDR3 comprises 14 residues. V was pared by 2 bases and J by 0 bases, with 6 bases between. The CDR3 loop reads CASSFGVSGNTIYF. In DNA, the CDR3 is TGCGCCAGCAGCTTCGGGGTCTCTGGAAACACCATATATTTT.

This clonotype came up many times. The V call is TRBV29-1, the J call TRBJ1-5; D remains ambiguous. Germline V gene sequence: CDR1 SQVTM, CDR2 ANQGSEA. Trimming removed 7 bases at V and 2 bases at J, with 18 bases between. The CDR3 contains 15 residues. The CDR3 nucleotides read TGCAGCGCCTCGGACGGGATCTTGGGCAATCAGCCCCAGCATTTT. This encodes CSASDGILGNQPQHF.

The CDR3 region has the DNA TGCGCCAGCAGCCAAGATCGGGGTGGCTACACCTTC. Its protein product is CASSQDRGGYTF. V usage is TRBV4-3 and J usage is TRBJ1-2; D is uncertain. The CDR3 is made up of 12 amino acids. V shed 0 bases and J shed 7 bases, with 6 bases lying between them. Looked up from germline, CDR1 is LGHNA and CDR2 is YSLEER.

In this sample, this clonotype turned up a few times. The rearrangement joins TRBV11-2 to TRBJ2-3, with 7 nucleotides matching TRBD1. The CDR3 runs 16 residues. The V gene end was trimmed by 4 bases and the J gene end by 5 bases; junction bases not matched to a gene: 12. CDR1 SGHAT and CDR2 FQNNGV come from the germline V gene. The CDR3 sequence is CASSSLRVGGGDTQYF. Written as DNA, the CDR3 is TGTGCCAGCAGCTCGCTGAGGGTAGGGGGCGGAGATACGCAGTATTTT.

In this sample, this clonotype turned up a few times. The V call is TRBV6-2 or TRBV6-3, the J call TRBJ2-7, with D perhaps matching TRBD1 or TRBD2 (5 bases each). This CDR3 is 13 amino acids long. The V end was cut by 7 bases, the J end by 0 bases, with 10 bases between. The germline V gene encodes CDR1 MNHEY and CDR2 SVGEGT. In nucleotides, the CDR3 is TGTGCCAGCAAGGGGACGAACTCCTACGAGCAGTACGTC. This sequence encodes CASKGTNSYEQYV.

This clonotype showed up just a few times. The chain is built from TRBV12-3 or TRBV12-4 and TRBJ2-7, with 7 bases that match TRBD1. With V trimmed by 6 bases and J by 5 bases, 13 bases remained unmatched. The CDR3 loop spans 15 amino acids. CDR3 loop: CASSQGPGQFHEQYV. DNA of the CDR3: TGTGCCAGCAGCCAGGGACCGGGACAGTTCCACGAGCAGTACGTC.